This T cell receptor (beta chain) was captured in a study of vaccination and CD4 T cells after COVID-19. As to treatment: roughly ten-day PBMC culture with coronavirus spike peptide pools or control peptides (ViraFEST assay). Once peptide pools had expanded antigen-specific T cells, ViraFEST sequenced TCRs. Notes on this clonotype: Its antigen is not known.

Sequenced with the Oncomine TCR Beta short-read assay was DNA taken from cultured CD4+ T cells. MiXCR, run by TCRdb on the PCR reads, gives a single entry per CDR3 protein. The sample holds around 21,000 distinct CDR3 sequences, roughly three fifths seen once. Germline V CDR1 and CDR2: SGHAT, FQNNGV. This CDR3 is 11 amino acids long. Deletions cut 6 bases from V and 8 bases from J, with 10 bases between. Material for sequencing was CD4+ T cells from blood, cultured in vitro. This TCR was sampled from a human donor who had recovered from COVID-19. The V call is TRBV11-2, the J call TRBJ1-1, with D unresolved. The CDR3 DNA is TGTGCCAGCAGTCGTCAAGACGAAGCTTTCTTT. It is translated as CASSRQDEAFF.